This T cell receptor beta chain was found in a study of blood T cell repertoires in COVID-19 (dated by TCRdb to 2018 to 2020). Notes on the research overall: The collaborator samples originated in the United States, Italy and Spain and spanned the acute and convalescent phases of COVID-19. Samples were obtained from the ongoing ImmuneRACE study (first 160 participants) and from 1,200 or so subjects provided by 6 global collaborators. A de-identified subject ID, COVID-19 status, age in years and sex were almost always included in the sample metadata. Subjects who had been exposed to COVID-19, were actively infected with it, or had recovered from it provided the deeply sampled blood TCRbeta repertoires that made up the dataset. Where HLA class I and class II types were available, the types were taken from metadata supplied by the sample provider, not from assay-based typing. The prospective study material was composed of cDNA or gDNA derived from T cells, B-cell-depleted T cells, or PBMCs. The repertoires were released in a freely available public database meant as a resource for research on the immune response to SARS-CoV-2. Paper-wide results and their limitations: How much clinical and demographic metadata was included differed by source and by participant, and the metadata was provided uncurated.

Remarks on this clone: The antigen it recognizes is unknown. Per-base qualities were not stored, and no clone one base away is much larger.

The CDR3 sequence holds 17 residues, the cysteine and phenylalanine included. Just CDR3 DNA is preserved here, 51 bases in frame from base 1. The germline ends are 26 bases apart after V is trimmed by 6 bases and J by 6 bases. In the germline V gene, CDR1 corresponds to MNHEY and CDR2 to SVGEGT. The collaborating institutions used their own protocols to collect whole blood in K2EDTA tubes. For TCRbeta analysis, collaborators shipped samples as frozen whole blood, isolated PBMCs, or DNA extracted from either of those sample types. The immunoSEQ Assay, a bias-controlled multiplex PCR, was used to amplify TCRbeta CDR3 regions from genomic DNA. In the original analysis: Within the assay, amplification of reference gene primers was used to estimate how many nucleated cells each sample contained. To quantify the absolute abundance of each unique TCRbeta CDR3 rearrangement, sequence reads were collapsed and filtered. For each sample, productive Simpson clonality was calculated as the square root of Simpson's diversity index over productive rearrangements. TCRdb provides this immuneACCESS table in a form limited to in-frame rearrangements. Some clones are lacking; in checked studies, under half of them reflect an unresolved V gene, and why the rest are absent is not known. The V and J calls and clone size were taken over from that table, and D and trimming were inferred from the DNA. In all, the sample holds approximately 90,000 clones, and approximately 89% of those were seen once. The ten largest clones take up approximately 7% of the sample.

This receptor chain uses TRBV6-2 or TRBV6-3 and TRBJ1-2; 6 matching bases give a weak D call of TRBD1. Sequencing input: peripheral blood. This receptor was identified in a human donor with acute or convalescent COVID-19. The donor label of this sample is uncertain. This receptor has the CDR3 CASSHFPGGETWDGYTF. The sequenced DNA is TGTGCCAGCAGCCACTTTCCTGGGGGCGAGACATGGGATGGCTACACCTTC.